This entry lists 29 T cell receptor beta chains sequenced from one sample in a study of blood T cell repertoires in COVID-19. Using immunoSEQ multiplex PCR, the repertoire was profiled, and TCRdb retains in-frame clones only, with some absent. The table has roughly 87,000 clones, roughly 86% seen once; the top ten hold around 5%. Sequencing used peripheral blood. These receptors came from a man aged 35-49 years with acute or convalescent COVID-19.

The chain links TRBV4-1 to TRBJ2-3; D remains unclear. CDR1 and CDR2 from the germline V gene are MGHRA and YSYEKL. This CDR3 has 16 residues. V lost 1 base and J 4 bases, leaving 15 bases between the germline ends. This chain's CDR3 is CASSQVLAHAADTQYF. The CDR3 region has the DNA TGCGCCAGCAGCCAAGTATTGGCTCACGCTGCAGATACGCAGTATTTT.

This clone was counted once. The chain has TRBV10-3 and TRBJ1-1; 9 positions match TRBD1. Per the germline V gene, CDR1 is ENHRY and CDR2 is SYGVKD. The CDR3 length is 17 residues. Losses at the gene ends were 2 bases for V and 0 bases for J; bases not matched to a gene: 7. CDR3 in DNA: TGTGCCATCAGTGAGGCCGGGACAGGGTCAATGAACACTGAAGCTTTCTTT. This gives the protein CAISEAGTGSMNTEAFF.

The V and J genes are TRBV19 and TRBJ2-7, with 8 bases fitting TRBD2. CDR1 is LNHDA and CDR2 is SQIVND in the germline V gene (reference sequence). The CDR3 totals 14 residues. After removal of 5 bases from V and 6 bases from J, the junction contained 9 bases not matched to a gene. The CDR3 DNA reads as TGTGCCAGTAGTCTCGAGGTGACTAGCGCCGAGCAGTACTTC. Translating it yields CASSLEVTSAEQYF.

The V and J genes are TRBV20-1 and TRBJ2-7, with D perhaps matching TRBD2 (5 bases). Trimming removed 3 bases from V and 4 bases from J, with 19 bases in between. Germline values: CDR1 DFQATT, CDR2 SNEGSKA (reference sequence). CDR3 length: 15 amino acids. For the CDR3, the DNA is TGCAGTGCTAGTGCCACCGGGAAGGAGTTGTACGAGCAGTACTTC. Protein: CSASATGKELYEQYF.

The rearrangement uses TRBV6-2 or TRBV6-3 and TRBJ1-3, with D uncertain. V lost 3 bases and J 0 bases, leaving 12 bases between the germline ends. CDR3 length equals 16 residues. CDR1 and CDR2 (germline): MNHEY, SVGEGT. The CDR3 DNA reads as TGTGCCAGCAGTTATAGCGGAGGAAGCTCTGGAAACACCATATATTTT. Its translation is CASSYSGGSSGNTIYF.

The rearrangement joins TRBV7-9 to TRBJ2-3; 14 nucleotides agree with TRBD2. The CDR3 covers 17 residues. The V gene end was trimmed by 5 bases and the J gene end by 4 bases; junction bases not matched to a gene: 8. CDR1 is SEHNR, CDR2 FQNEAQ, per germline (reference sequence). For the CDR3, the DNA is TGTGCCAGCAGCCAAGGGACTAGCGGGAGTCGGGCAGATACGCAGTATTTT. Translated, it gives CASSQGTSGSRADTQYF.

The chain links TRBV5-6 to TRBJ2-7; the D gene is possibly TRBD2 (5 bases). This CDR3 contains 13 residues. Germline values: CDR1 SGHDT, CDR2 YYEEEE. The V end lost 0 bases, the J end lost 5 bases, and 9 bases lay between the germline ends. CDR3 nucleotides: TGTGCCAGCAGCTTGGCGAGGCGGGACGAGCAGTACTTC. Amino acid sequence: CASSLARRDEQYF.

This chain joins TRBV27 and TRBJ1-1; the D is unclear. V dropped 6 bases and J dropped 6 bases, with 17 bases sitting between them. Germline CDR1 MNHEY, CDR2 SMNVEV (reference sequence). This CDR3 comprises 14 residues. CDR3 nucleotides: TGTGCCAGCAGGAGGGATGGAGGAATCCCTGAAGCTTTCTTT. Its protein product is CASRRDGGIPEAFF.

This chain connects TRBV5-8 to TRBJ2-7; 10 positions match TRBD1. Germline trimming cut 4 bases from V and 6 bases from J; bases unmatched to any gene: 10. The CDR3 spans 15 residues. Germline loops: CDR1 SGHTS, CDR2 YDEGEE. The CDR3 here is CASSHRDRGYFEQYF. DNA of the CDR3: TGTGCCAGCAGCCACCGGGACAGGGGTTATTTCGAGCAGTACTTC.

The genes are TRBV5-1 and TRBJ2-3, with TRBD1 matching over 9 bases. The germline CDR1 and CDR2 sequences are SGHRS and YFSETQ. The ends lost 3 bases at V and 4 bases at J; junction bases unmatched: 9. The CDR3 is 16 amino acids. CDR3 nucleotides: TGCGCCAGCAGCTGGGAGGGACAGGGATTGGCAGATACGCAGTATTTT. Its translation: CASSWEGQGLADTQYF.

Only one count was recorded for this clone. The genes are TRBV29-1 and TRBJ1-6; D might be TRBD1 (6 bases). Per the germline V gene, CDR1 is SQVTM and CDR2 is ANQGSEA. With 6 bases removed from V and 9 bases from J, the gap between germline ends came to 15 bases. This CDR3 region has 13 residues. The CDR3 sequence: CSVLTGSGSPLHF. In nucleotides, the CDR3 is TGCAGCGTCCTGACAGGATCTGGTTCACCCCTCCACTTT.

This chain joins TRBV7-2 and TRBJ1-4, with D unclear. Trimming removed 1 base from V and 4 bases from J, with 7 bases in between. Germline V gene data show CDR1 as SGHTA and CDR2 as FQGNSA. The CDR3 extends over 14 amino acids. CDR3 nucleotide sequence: TGTGCCAGCAGCTTAGTGGCTTATAATGAAAAACTGTTTTTT. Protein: CASSLVAYNEKLFF.

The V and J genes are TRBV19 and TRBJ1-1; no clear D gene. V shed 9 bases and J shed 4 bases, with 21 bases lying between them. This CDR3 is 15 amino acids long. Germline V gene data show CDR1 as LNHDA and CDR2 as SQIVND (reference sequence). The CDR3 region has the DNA TGTGCCAGCTTCCGCGAAGGCAGGAAATCCACTGAAGCTTTCTTT. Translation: CASFREGRKSTEAFF.

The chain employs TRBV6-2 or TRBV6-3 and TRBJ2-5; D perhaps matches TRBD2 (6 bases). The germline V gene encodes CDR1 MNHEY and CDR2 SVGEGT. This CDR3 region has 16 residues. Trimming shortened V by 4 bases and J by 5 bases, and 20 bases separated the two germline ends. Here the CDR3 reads CASSSRSGLLRETQYF. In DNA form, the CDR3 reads TGTGCCAGCAGTTCTCGTAGCGGATTACTGAGGGAGACCCAGTACTTC.

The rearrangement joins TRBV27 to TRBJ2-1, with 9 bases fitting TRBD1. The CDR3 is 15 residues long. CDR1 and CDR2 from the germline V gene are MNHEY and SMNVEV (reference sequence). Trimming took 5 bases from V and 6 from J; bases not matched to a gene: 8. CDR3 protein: CASSPGQGPFNEQFF. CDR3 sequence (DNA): TGTGCCAGCAGTCCGGGACAGGGTCCCTTCAATGAGCAGTTCTTC.

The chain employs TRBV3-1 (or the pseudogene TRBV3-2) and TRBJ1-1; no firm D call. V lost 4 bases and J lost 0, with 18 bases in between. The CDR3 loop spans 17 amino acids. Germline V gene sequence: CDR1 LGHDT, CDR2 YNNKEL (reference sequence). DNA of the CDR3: TGTGCCAGCAGCCCCCGAGCTTGGGCTCTTGTGAACACTGAAGCTTTCTTT. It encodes CASSPRAWALVNTEAFF.

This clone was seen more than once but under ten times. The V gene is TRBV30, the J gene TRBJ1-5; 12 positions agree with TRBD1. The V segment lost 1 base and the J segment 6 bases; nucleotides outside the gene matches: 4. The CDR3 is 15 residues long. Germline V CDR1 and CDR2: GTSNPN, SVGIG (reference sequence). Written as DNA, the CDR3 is TGTGCCTGGAGTGCGGGACAGGGGGCTTTTCAGCCCCAGCATTTT. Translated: CAWSAGQGAFQPQHF.

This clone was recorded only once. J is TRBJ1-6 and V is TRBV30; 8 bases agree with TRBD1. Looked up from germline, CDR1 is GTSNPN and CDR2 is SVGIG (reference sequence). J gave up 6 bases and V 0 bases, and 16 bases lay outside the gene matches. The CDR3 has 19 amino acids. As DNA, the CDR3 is TGTGCCTGGAGTGTACACAACAGGGGGACTACTTTACCTAATTCACCCCTCCACTTT. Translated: CAWSVHNRGTTLPNSPLHF. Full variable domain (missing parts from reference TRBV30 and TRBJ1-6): SQTIHQWPATLVQPVGSPLSLECTVEGTSNPNLYWYRQAAGRGLQLLFYSVGIGQISSEVPQNLSASRPQDRQFILSSKKLLLSDSGFYLCAWSVHNRGTTLPNSPLHFGNGTRLTVT.

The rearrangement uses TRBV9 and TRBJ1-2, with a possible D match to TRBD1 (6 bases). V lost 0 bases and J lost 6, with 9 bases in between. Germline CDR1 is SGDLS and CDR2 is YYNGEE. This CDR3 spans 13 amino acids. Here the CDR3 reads CASSVGTAHGYTF. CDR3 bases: TGTGCCAGCAGCGTAGGGACAGCCCATGGCTACACCTTC.

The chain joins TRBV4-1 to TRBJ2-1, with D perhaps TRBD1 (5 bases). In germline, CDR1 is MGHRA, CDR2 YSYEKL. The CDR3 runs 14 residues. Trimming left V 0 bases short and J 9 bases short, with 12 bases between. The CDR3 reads CASSQDLRGGEQFF. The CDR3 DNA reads TGCGCCAGCAGCCAAGATTTAAGGGGCGGTGAGCAGTTCTTC.

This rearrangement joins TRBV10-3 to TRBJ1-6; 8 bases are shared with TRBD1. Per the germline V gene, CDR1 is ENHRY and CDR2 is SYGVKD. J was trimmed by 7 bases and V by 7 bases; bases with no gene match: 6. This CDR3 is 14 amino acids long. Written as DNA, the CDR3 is TGTGCCATCACTTTGGACAGGGCAAATTCACCCCTCCACTTT. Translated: CAITLDRANSPLHF.

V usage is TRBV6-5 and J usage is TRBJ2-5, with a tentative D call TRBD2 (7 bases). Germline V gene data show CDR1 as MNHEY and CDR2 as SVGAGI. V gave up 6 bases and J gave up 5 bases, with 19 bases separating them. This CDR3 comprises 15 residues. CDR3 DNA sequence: TGTGCCAGCAGCCGAGGGGGGGGCGGTGGCGAGACCCAGTACTTC. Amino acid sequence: CASSRGGGGGETQYF.

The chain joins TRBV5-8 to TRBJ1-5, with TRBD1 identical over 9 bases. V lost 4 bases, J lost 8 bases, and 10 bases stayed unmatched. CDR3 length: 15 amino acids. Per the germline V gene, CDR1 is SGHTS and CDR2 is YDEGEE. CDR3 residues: CASSPHGTGPKPQHF. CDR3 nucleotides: TGTGCCAGCAGCCCGCATGGGACAGGGCCGAAGCCCCAGCATTTT. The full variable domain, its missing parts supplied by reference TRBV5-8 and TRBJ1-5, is EAGVTQSPTHLIKTRGQQATLRCSPISGHTSVYWYQQALGLGLQFLLWYDEGEERNRGNFPPRFSGRQFPNYSSELNVNALELEDSALYLCASSPHGTGPKPQHFGDGTRLSIL.

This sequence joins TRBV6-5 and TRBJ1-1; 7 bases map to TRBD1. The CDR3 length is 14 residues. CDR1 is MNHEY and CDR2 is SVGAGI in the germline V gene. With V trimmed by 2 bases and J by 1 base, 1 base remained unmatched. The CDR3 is CASSYGQENTEAFF. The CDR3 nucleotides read TGTGCCAGCAGTTACGGACAGGAGAACACTGAAGCTTTCTTT.

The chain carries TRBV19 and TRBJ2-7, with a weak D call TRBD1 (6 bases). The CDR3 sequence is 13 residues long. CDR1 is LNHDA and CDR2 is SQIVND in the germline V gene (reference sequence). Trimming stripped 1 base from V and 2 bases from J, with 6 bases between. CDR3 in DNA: TGTGCCAGTAGTATAGGGACAGCCTACGAGCAGTACTTC. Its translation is CASSIGTAYEQYF.

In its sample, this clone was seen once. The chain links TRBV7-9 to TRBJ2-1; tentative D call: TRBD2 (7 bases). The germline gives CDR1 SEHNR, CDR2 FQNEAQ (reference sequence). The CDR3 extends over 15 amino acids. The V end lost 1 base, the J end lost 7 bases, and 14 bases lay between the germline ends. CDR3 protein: CASSLEGGPTNEQFF. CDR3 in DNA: TGTGCCAGCAGCTTAGAGGGGGGGCCTACAAATGAGCAGTTCTTC.

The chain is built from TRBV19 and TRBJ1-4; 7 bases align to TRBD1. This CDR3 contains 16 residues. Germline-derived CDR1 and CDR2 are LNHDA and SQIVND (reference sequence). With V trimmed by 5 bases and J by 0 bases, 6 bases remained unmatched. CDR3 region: CASSLHRGSTNEKLFF. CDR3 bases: TGTGCCAGTAGTCTTCACAGGGGTTCAACTAATGAAAAACTGTTTTTT.

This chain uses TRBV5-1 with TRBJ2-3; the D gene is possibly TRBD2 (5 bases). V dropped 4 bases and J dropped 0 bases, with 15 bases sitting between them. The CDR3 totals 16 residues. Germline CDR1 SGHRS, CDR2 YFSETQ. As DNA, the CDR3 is TGCGCCAGCAGCGTACTAGTGATAACTAGCACAGATACGCAGTATTTT. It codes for CASSVLVITSTDTQYF.

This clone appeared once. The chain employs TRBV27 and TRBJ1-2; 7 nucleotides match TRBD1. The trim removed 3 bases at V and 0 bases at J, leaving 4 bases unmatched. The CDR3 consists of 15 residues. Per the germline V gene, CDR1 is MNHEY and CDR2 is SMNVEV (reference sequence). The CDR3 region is CASSLAGGSNYGYTF. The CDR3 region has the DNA TGTGCCAGCAGTTTGGCAGGGGGGTCTAACTATGGCTACACCTTC.